The source of this TCR beta chain is a study of cytomegalovirus exposure and HLA in healthy donors. This clone was observed a handful of times. The PCR contained 60 Vbeta and 13 Jbeta primers. Sequenced by immunoSEQ multiplex PCR; TCRdb stores in-frame clones only, minus some. This table holds 210,000 or so clones, roughly 81% found once. The CDR3 has 15 residues. Between the trimmed V and J ends, which lost 2 bases and 6 bases, there was a span of 14 bases. Germline V gives CDR1 SNHLY, CDR2 FYNNEI. Input material: PBMCs. This receptor was obtained from a girl aged 2-10 years in good health and CMV-seronegative. The rearrangement links TRBV2 to TRBJ1-5; D is unclear. The CDR3 nucleotides read TGTGCCAGCAGTGAAAATGGGAGGAACCTTCAGCCCCAGCATTTT. This codes for CASSENGRNLQPQHF.